The 13 T cell receptor beta chains listed next were all sequenced from one sample in a study of T cells in Graves' hyperthyroidism and ophthalmopathy. It was RNA transcripts that yielded the amplified TCR beta CDR3 regions. Initially, a first-round RT-PCR of the TCR CDR3 employed the HTBI primer set. MiXCR was run by TCRdb on the multiplex PCR reads, yielding one entry per CDR3 protein. The sample has fewer than 800,000 distinct CDR3 sequences; around 17% are singletons. The sequencing input was blood. The origin of the receptors is a man aged 18 to 35 with Graves' hyperthyroidism.

The gene calls are TRBV20-1 and TRBJ1-4; D not resolved. CDR3 length: 14 residues. V lost 5 bases, J lost 4 bases, and 14 bases lay in between. CDR1 and CDR2 from the germline V gene are DFQATT and SNEGSKA (reference sequence). The CDR3 is CSAFHARLNEKLFF. The CDR3 DNA is TGCAGTGCTTTCCACGCACGGCTTAATGAAAAACTGTTTTTT.

V gene TRBV24-1 combines with J gene TRBJ2-1; D gene unclear. V dropped 1 base and J dropped 8 bases, with 5 bases sitting between them. The germline gives CDR1 KGHDR, CDR2 SFDVKD. The CDR3 spans 12 residues. The CDR3 coding sequence is TGTGCCACCAGTGATTTCGAGGATGAGCAGTTCTTC. The encoded protein is CATSDFEDEQFF.

This clonotype has at least ten counts. This sequence joins TRBV30 and TRBJ2-5; D is unclear. The CDR3 consists of 13 residues. The V end was cut by 3 bases, the J end by 7 bases, with 15 bases between. CDR1 is GTSNPN, CDR2 SVGIG, per germline (reference sequence). The CDR3 loop is CAWRAHLRWTQYF. For the CDR3, the DNA is TGTGCCTGGAGGGCTCACCTAAGATGGACCCAGTACTTC.

This clonotype was seen repeatedly, ten times or more. V is TRBV7-9 and J is TRBJ2-1, with no clear D. This CDR3 spans 11 amino acids. Germline V lookup: CDR1 SEHNR, CDR2 FQNEAQ (reference sequence). V lost 10 bases and J lost 11, with 15 bases in between. The CDR3 coding sequence is TGTGCCACTACGGAAAGGACGAAGCAGTTCTTC. Encoded protein: CATTERTKQFF.

CDR3 bases: TGCAGTGCTCCACTAGCGGGAGGGCCAATCTACGAGCAGTACTTC. Translated: CSAPLAGGPIYEQYF. This rearrangement joins TRBV20-1 to TRBJ2-7; 13 bases are a match to TRBD2. J was trimmed by 3 bases and V by 5 bases; bases with no gene match: 7. Germline V gene lookup returns CDR1 DFQATT and CDR2 SNEGSKA (reference sequence). This CDR3 has 15 residues.

This chain joins TRBV18 and TRBJ2-7, with D perhaps given as TRBD1 or TRBD2 (5 bases each). This CDR3 is 13 amino acids long. Germline CDR1 and CDR2: KGHSH and LQKENI. Trimming took 6 bases from V and 3 from J, leaving 12 bases between them. CDR3 DNA: TGTGCCAGCTCGGGGACGGTAAACTACGAGCAGTACTTC. Its translation: CASSGTVNYEQYF.

This clonotype occurred many times. This chain joins TRBV18 and TRBJ1-3; the match to TRBD1 covers 8 bases. Germline CDR1 reads KGHSH; CDR2 reads LQKENI. With V trimmed by 3 bases and J by 0 bases, 1 base remained unmatched. The CDR3 has 15 residues. CDR3 loop: CASSPGTGSGNTIYF. The CDR3 DNA reads TGTGCCAGCTCACCCGGGACAGGCTCTGGAAACACCATATATTTT.

This clonotype was observed many times. This chain connects TRBV7-9 to TRBJ1-1; a possible D gene is TRBD1 (5 bases). Trimming left V 5 bases short and J 3 bases short, with 13 bases between. Germline V gene data show CDR1 as SEHNR and CDR2 as FQNEAQ (reference sequence). The CDR3 extends over 14 amino acids. CDR3 region: CASSGGGDDTEAFF. In DNA, the CDR3 is TGTGCCAGCAGCGGGGGTGGGGACGACACTGAAGCTTTCTTT.

The table lists this clonotype with many counts. The chain is built from TRBV28 and TRBJ2-5; the D is unclear. Germline CDR1 is MDHEN and CDR2 is SYDVKM. Trimming removed 6 bases from V and 4 bases from J, with 15 bases in between. The CDR3 spans 14 residues. In nucleotides, the CDR3 is TGTGCCAGCAGCCCCAGACGGGTCGGAGAGACCCAGTACTTC. Translated: CASSPRRVGETQYF.

A few counts support this clonotype. The rearrangement joins TRBV7-9 to TRBJ2-2; D uncertain. Trimming cost V 5 bases and J 5 bases, with 18 bases left between them. The CDR3 length is 16 residues. Germline V lookup: CDR1 SEHNR, CDR2 FQNEAQ (reference sequence). CDR3 protein: CASSPPLDGLTGELFF. The DNA of the CDR3 is TGTGCCAGCAGCCCACCCCTCGACGGTTTGACCGGGGAGCTGTTTTTT. The whole variable domain, filled in from reference TRBV7-9 and TRBJ2-2, reads DTGVSQNPRHKITKRGQNVTFRCDPISEHNRLYWYRQTLGQGPEFLTYFQNEAQLEKSRLLSDRFSAERPKGSFSTLEIQRTEQGDSAMYLCASSPPLDGLTGELFFGEGSRLTVL.

This clonotype was seen only a few times. The chain is built from TRBV5-1 and TRBJ2-7, with a weak D call TRBD2 (5 bases). The CDR3 extends over 12 amino acids. The ends were cut back, 1 base at V and 6 bases at J, with 8 bases in the middle. Germline V CDR1 and CDR2: SGHRS, YFSETQ. The CDR3 bases are TGCGCCAGCAGCTTGCCCGAGGGCGAGCAGTACTTC. It codes for CASSLPEGEQYF.

This clonotype was counted between two and nine times. This chain joins TRBV6-6 and TRBJ2-3; TRBD2 aligns across 9 bases. J lost 4 bases, V lost 0 bases, and 2 bases had no gene match. The CDR3 covers 15 residues. CDR1 MNHNY and CDR2 SVGAGI come from the germline V gene (reference sequence). CDR3 coding DNA: TGTGCCAGCAGTTACTCTAGCGGGAGCTCAGATACGCAGTATTTT. Protein product: CASSYSSGSSDTQYF.

This clonotype was detected a few times. V is TRBV7-8 and J is TRBJ1-6, with D perhaps TRBD1 (5 bases). The CDR3 loop spans 15 amino acids. Germline V gene sequence: CDR1 SGHVS, CDR2 FQNEAQ. Trimming pared 1 base from V and 6 bases from J, leaving 10 bases between. The CDR3 DNA sequence: TGTGCCAGCAGCTTAGATCAGGGAACTAATTCACCCCTCCACTTT. Its translation: CASSLDQGTNSPLHF.